This entry lists 3 T cell receptor beta chains sequenced from one sample in a study of spatial heterogeneity in lung cancer (dated by TCRdb to 2018 to 2020). This sample's time point label indicates: blood at routine non-recurrence follow-up after resection. The library relied on 5' RACE. These reads were obtained on a NextSeq 500. The public reads were reanalyzed by TCRdb: fastp trimming at Q25, MiXCR alignment, in-frame beta chains only. Rows matching on CDR3 protein sequence are summarized as one entry with the most common DNA and genes. The sample table shows roughly 70,000 distinct CDR3 sequences, and about 9.5% are seen once. The ten largest clones take up under 2.5% of the sample. Here the sequenced sample was PBMCs, taken at follow-up. Source of these receptors: a female donor with early-stage non-small cell lung cancer.

The chain's CDR3 is CASSPSGSRTNEQFF. DNA of the CDR3: TGTGCCAGCAGCCCCTCTGGGAGCCGGACGAATGAGCAGTTCTTC. The gene calls are TRBV9 and TRBJ2-1, with TRBD2 as a possible D gene (5 bases). Germline V gene data show CDR1 as SGDLS and CDR2 as YYNGEE. The V and J ends lost 4 bases and 7 bases respectively, with 18 bases between them. This CDR3 spans 15 amino acids.

This clonotype was picked up a small number of times. The chain uses TRBV7-2 and TRBJ2-3; D is unresolved. CDR1 SGHTA and CDR2 FQGNSA come from the germline V gene. Trimming shortened V by 2 bases and J by 6 bases, and 12 bases separated the two germline ends. This CDR3 contains 14 residues. The CDR3 is CASSLLRVGDTQYF. The CDR3 coding sequence is TGTGCCAGCAGCTTATTACGAGTTGGGGATACGCAGTATTTT.

This clonotype came up many times. The chain is built from TRBV20-1 and TRBJ2-7; D is possibly TRBD2 (6 bases). With 0 bases removed from V and 2 bases from J, the gap between germline ends came to 11 bases. Germline V lookup: CDR1 DFQATT, CDR2 SNEGSKA (reference sequence). This CDR3 has 14 amino acids. The CDR3 spells CSARDKEGPYEQYF. The CDR3 nucleotides are TGCAGTGCTAGAGATAAGGAGGGTCCCTACGAGCAGTACTTC.